This T cell receptor (beta chain) was retrieved from a study of cytomegalovirus exposure and HLA in healthy donors. The CDR3 has 15 residues. Germline loops: CDR1 MRHNA, CDR2 SNTAGT. Trimming shortened V by 4 bases and J by 5 bases, and 15 bases separated the two germline ends. The PCR ran on 60 Vbeta and 13 Jbeta primers. This table comes from immunoSEQ multiplex PCR, and its TCRdb copy is limited to in-frame clones, with some not included. The table has roughly 200,000 clones, 79% seen once. The sequenced sample consisted of PBMCs. The chain couples TRBV6-4 to TRBJ2-1; no reliable D call. The clonotype was recovered from a young woman in good health and CMV-seropositive. CDR3 protein: CASSVLRMAHNEQFF. The CDR3 nucleotides read TGTGCCAGCAGTGTCCTCAGGATGGCCCACAATGAGCAGTTCTTC.